This T cell receptor (beta chain) appears in the sequencing data of a study of cytomegalovirus exposure and HLA in healthy donors. Study information: The Caucasian-associated ancestry cluster held around 76% of a few hundred genotyped donors. General study points: Per a prior analysis, the majority of TCR beta V segments were productive roughly 87% or roughly 30% of the time.

A multiplex PCR was run with 60 Vbeta primers and 13 Jbeta primers. Profiled with immunoSEQ multiplex PCR; TCRdb holds only in-frame clones, not every one. The repertoire holds some 90,000 clones, 65% to 75% seen once, with around 3.1% in the top ten. In regard to this clone: Its antigen is unidentified.

Material for sequencing was PBMCs. The sequence derives from a female donor in good health and CMV-seropositive.

The CDR3 protein is CASSGMGLTGELFF. CDR3 sequence (DNA): TGTGCCAGCAGCGGAATGGGCCTCACCGGGGAGCTGTTTTTT. The chain is built from TRBV7-3 and TRBJ2-2; D gene unclear. There are 14 residues in the CDR3. V lost 5 bases to trimming and J lost 4 bases, with 11 bases between them. Germline CDR1 SGHTA, CDR2 FQGTGA.